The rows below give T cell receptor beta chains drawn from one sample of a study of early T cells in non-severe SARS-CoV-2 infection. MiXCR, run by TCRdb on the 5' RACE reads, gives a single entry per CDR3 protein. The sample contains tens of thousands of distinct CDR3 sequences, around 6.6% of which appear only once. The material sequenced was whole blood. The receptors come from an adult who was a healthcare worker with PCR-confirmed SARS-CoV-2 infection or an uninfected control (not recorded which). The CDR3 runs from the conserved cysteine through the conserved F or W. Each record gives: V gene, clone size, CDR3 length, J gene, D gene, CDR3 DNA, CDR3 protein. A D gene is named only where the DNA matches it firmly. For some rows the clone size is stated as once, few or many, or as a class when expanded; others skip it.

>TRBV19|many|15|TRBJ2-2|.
TGTGCCAGTAGTATAACAGCAACGAACACCGGGGAGCTGTTTTTT
CASSITATNTGELFF
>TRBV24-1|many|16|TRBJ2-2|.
TGTGCCACCAGTGAAACTGCAGGAATTTGGGCCGGGGAGCTGTTTTTT
CATSETAGIWAGELFF
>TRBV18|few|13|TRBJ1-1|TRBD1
TGTGCCAGCTCACCACCCGGGACAGGGGAACGTAGATTT
CASSPPGTGERRF
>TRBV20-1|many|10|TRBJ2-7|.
TGCAGTGCGGCGATCGGGGAGCAGTACTTC
CSAAIGEQYF
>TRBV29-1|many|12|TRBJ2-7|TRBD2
TGCAGCGTCGGGACTAGCTCCTACGAGCAGTACTTC
CSVGTSSYEQYF
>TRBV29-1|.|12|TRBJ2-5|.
TGCAGCGTTGTGGCAAATAAAGAGACCCAGTACTTC
CSVVANKETQYF
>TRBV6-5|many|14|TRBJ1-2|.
TGTGCCAGCAGCTACGGGGTCGGAGGCTATGGCTACACCTTC
CASSYGVGGYGYTF
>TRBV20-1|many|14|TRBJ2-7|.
TGCAGTGCTAGATGGGGGGCCCGGTCCTACGAGCAGTACTTC
CSARWGARSYEQYF
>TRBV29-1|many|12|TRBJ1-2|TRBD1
TGCAGCGTTGAGGGCAGGGGGCTTGGCTACACCTTC
CSVEGRGLGYTF
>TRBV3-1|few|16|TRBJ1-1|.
TGTGCCAGCAGCCCGACTCCTGGAAGTGGGAACACTGAAGCTTTCTTT
CASSPTPGSGNTEAFF
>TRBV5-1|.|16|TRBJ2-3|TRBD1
TGCGCCAGCAGCGTTACAGGGGGAGGTCGGACAGATACGCAGTATTTT
CASSVTGGGRTDTQYF
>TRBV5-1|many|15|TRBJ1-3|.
TGCGCCAGCAGAAAGACAGAATCCTCTGGAAACACCATATATTTT
CASRKTESSGNTIYF
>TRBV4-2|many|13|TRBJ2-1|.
TGTGCCAGCAGCCAAGACGAGCCCACGCTGCGGTTCTTC
CASSQDEPTLRFF
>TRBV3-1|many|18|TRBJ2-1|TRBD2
TGTGCCAGCAGCCAAGACGAAGCGGGAGGGCCCTGGCGCAATGAGCAGTTCTTC
CASSQDEAGGPWRNEQFF
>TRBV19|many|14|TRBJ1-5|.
TGTGCCAGTAGTATAGTCAGGGATGGACAGCCCCAGCATTTT
CASSIVRDGQPQHF
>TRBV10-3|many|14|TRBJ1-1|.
TGTGCCATCAGTGAAGACTTTATGTGGGCTGAAGCTTTCTTT
CAISEDFMWAEAFF
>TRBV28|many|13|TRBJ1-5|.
TGTGCCAGTCGGGGTGGGGGCAATCAGCCCCAGCATTTT
CASRGGGNQPQHF
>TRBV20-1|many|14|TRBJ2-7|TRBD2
TGCAGTGCTAGGACTAGCGGAACGATCTACGAGCAGTACTTC
CSARTSGTIYEQYF
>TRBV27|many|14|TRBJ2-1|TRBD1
TGTGCCAGCAGATCCGGGACAGGGTACAATGAGCAGTTCTTC
CASRSGTGYNEQFF
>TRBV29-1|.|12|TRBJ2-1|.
TGCAGCGTTGAAGATATCGGAGTTGAGCAGTTCTTC
CSVEDIGVEQFF
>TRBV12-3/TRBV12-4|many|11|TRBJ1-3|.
TGTGCCAGCACTCCAGGAAACACCATATATTTT
CASTPGNTIYF
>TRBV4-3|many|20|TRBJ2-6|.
TGCGCCAGCAGCCGAAAACCCCCGTCCCGGGTCATCTCTGGGGCCAACGTCCTGACTTTC
CASSRKPPSRVISGANVLTF
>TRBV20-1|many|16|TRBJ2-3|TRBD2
TGCAGTGCTAACCCAGGACTAGGTGTAAGCACAGATACGCAGTATTTT
CSANPGLGVSTDTQYF
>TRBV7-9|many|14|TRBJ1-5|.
TGTGCCAGCAGCTTAGAAGGGGATAATCAGCCCCAGCATTTT
CASSLEGDNQPQHF
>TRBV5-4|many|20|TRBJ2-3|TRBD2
TGTGCCAGCAGCCCGCAGCTAGGGACTAGCGGGAGGGCCGGAACAGATACGCAGTATTTT
CASSPQLGTSGRAGTDTQYF
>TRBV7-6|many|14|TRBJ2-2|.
TGTGCCAGCAGCTGGGCCACACACACCGGGGAGCTGTTTTTT
CASSWATHTGELFF
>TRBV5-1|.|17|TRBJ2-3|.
TGCGCCAGCAGCCTGGCGCGGGGCACAGAGCTAACAGATACGCAGTATTTT
CASSLARGTELTDTQYF
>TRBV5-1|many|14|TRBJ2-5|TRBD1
TGCGCCAGCAGCCCTCGACAGGGGGGCGAGACCCAGTACTTC
CASSPRQGGETQYF
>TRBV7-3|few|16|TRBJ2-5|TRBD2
TGTGCCAGCAGCCCCCGTAAAGCGGGAGGGCTAGAGACCCAGTACTTC
CASSPRKAGGLETQYF
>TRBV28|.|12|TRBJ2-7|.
TGTGCCAGCAGTTTGTCTCGTTACGAGCAGTACTTC
CASSLSRYEQYF